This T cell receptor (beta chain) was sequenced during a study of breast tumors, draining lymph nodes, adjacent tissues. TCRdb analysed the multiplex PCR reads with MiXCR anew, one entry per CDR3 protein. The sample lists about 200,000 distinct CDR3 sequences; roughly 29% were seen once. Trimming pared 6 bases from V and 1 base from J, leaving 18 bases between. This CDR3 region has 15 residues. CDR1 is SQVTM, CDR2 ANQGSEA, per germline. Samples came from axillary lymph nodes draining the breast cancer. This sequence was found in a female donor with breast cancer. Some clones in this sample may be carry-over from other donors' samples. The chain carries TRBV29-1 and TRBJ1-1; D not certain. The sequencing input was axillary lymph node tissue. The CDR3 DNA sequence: TGCAGCGTCATCCTCCTAAGTGATCCGAACACTGAAGCTTTCTTT. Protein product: CSVILLSDPNTEAFF.